This TCR beta chain came from a study of blood T cell repertoires in COVID-19. Original processing methods: Estimated nucleated cell counts came from reference gene primer amplification. Some clones are missing from TCRdb's copy, which holds only in-frame ones; the method was immunoSEQ multiplex PCR. Clone size and the V and J calls come from that table; the DNA yielded D and trimming. The sample carries roughly 97,000 clones, approximately 90% recorded once. Per germline, CDR1 SGHRS and CDR2 YFSETQ. The length of the CDR3 is 13 residues. The ends were cut back, 4 bases at V and 8 bases at J, with 15 bases in the middle.

The chain is built from TRBV5-1 and TRBJ1-2; D uncertain. The TCR was taken from a man between 60 and 75 years old with acute or convalescent COVID-19. Material: peripheral blood. In nucleotides, the CDR3 is TGCGCCAGCAGCGCACCCGGGATCCACGGCTACACCTTC. It translates to CASSAPGIHGYTF.